This entry features one TCR beta chain sequence. Its antigen remains unknown. V lost 3 bases and J 0 bases, leaving 11 bases between the germline ends. Germline CDR1 KGHSH, CDR2 LQKENI. The CDR3 covers 16 residues. This record belongs to a study of T cell responses to AZD1222 COVID-19 vaccine. Study-wide results and caveats: Spike-specific TCR depth and breadth grew after two AZD1222 doses. Unmutated variant regions are reportedly the target of nearly half of TCRs that are spike-specific.

Profiling relied on immunoSEQ multiplex PCR, and the TCRdb table lists in-frame clones only, not all of them. Here the sample spans 99,000 or so clones, 88% being singletons. Sequencing used peripheral blood, obtained on day 0 of AZD1222 vaccination. The V and J genes are TRBV18 and TRBJ1-4; perhaps TRBD1 as D (5 bases). The source of this sequence is an adult in good health. The CDR3 bases are TGTGCCAGCTCACCTTCAGGGAGAGCAACTAATGAAAAACTGTTTTTT. Protein: CASSPSGRATNEKLFF.